This TCR beta chain was documented in a study of blood T cell repertoires in COVID-19. Study details: Specimens from acute and convalescent COVID-19 originated in the United States, Italy and Spain. Sample material is recorded as cDNA or gDNA derived from T cells, B-cell-depleted T cells, or PBMCs.

Per the authors' pipeline: For nucleated cells, counts were estimated from reference gene primer amplification. Profiling relied on immunoSEQ multiplex PCR, and the TCRdb table lists in-frame clones only, not all of them. The V and J calls and clone size were taken over from that table, and D and trimming were inferred from the DNA. The sample lists some 140,000 clones, roughly 78% occurring once. CDR1 and CDR2 from the germline V gene are SSHAT and FNYEAQ (reference sequence). The CDR3 runs to 15 residues. Concerning this clone: The junction and the germline gene differ at one end; a read error may be behind it.

Source material: peripheral blood. This clonotype originated in a man older than 75 with acute or convalescent COVID-19. The rearrangement uses TRBV7-7 and TRBJ2-7, with TRBD1 matching over 9 bases. In DNA, the CDR3 is TGTGCTAGCAGCCCCGGGACAGGGAACCTCTACGAGCAGTACTTC. It encodes CASSPGTGNLYEQYF.